The T cell receptor (beta chain) under discussion was sequenced for a study of T cells in Graves' hyperthyroidism and ophthalmopathy. Whole-study findings and limits: Ophthalmopathy was told apart from stable hyperthyroidism by a 13 V-J model.

TCR beta CDR3 regions were amplified from RNA. The TCR CDR3 was amplified in a first-round RT-PCR using the HTBI primer set. TCRdb independently ran MiXCR on the multiplex PCR reads; one entry per CDR3 protein. In the table there are about 770,000 distinct CDR3 sequences, roughly a sixth of which are singletons. This clonotype was detected ten times or more. The antigen remains undetermined. Material for sequencing was blood. This receptor was obtained from a woman aged 45-60 years with Graves' hyperthyroidism that later progressed to Graves' ophthalmopathy.

The CDR3, as DNA: TGTGCCAGTAGAATACAGGGGTCTACCGGGGAGCTGTTTTTT. Its protein is CASRIQGSTGELFF. The rearrangement uses TRBV19 and TRBJ2-2, with TRBD1 identical over 7 bases. V lost 6 bases and J lost 5; bases outside the gene matches: 6. This CDR3 comprises 14 residues. CDR1 and CDR2 from the germline V gene are LNHDA and SQIVND (reference sequence).